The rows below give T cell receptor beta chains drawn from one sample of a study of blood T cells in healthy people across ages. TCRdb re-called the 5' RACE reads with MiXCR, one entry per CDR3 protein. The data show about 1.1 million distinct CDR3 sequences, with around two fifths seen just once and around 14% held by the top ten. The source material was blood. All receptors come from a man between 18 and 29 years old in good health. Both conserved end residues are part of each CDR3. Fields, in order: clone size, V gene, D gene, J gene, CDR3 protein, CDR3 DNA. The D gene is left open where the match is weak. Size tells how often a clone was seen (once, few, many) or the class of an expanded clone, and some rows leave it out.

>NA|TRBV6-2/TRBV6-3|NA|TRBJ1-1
CASSLHYIRGRQRGMNTEAFF
TGTGCCAGCAGTTTACATTACATTCGAGGGAGGCAAAGGGGGATGAACACTGAAGCTTTCTTT
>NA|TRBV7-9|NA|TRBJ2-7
CASSLVEGSEQYF
TGTGCCAGCAGCTTAGTAGAGGGTTCCGAGCAGTACTTC
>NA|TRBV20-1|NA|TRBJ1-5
CSAHSGYSNQPQHF
TGCAGTGCTCACTCCGGGTATAGCAATCAGCCCCAGCATTTT
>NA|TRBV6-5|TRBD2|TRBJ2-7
CASSHPRGSSYEQYF
TGTGCCAGCAGTCACCCTCGCGGGAGCTCCTACGAGCAGTACTTC
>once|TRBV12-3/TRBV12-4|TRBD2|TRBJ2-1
CASSPRVAGGVNNEQFF
TGTGCCAGCAGTCCCCGGGTAGCGGGGGGCGTTAACAATGAGCAGTTCTTC
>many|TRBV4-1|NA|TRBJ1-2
CASSQANDSPYTF
TGCGCCAGCAGCCAAGCGAACGACTCTCCCTACACCTTC
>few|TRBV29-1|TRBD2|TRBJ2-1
CSVVEGGGSYNEQFF
TGCAGCGTTGTCGAGGGCGGGGGGTCTTACAATGAGCAGTTCTTC
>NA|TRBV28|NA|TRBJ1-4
CASSRDTVREKLFF
TGTGCCAGCAGCCGGGACACCGTCAGGGAAAAACTGTTTTTT
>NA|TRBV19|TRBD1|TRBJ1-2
CASSIQGAYLQYGYTF
TGTGCCAGTAGTATACAGGGGGCGTATCTTCAATATGGCTACACCTTC
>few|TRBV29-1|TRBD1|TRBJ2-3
CSVEDWGRGPDTQYF
TGCAGCGTTGAAGATTGGGGCAGGGGGCCAGATACGCAGTATTTT
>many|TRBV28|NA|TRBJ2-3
CASSVTTLADTQYF
TGTGCCAGCAGTGTCACCACACTAGCAGATACGCAGTATTTT